This is a list of T cell receptor beta chains from one sample in a study of early T cells in non-severe SARS-CoV-2 infection. TCRdb recomputed calls from the 5' RACE reads with MiXCR, one row per CDR3 protein. This sample has about 60,000 distinct CDR3 sequences, with approximately 5.6% found just once. The specimen sequenced was whole blood. The source is an adult who was a healthcare worker with PCR-confirmed SARS-CoV-2 infection or an uninfected control (not recorded which). Each CDR3 is given with its conserved first and last residue. The order of the fields is CDR3 length, clone size, D gene, V gene, J gene, CDR3 DNA, CDR3 protein. A D gene is named only where the DNA matches it firmly. Clone sizes are given selectively: once, few, many, or a class where the clone is expanded.

>15|many|TRBD2|TRBV4-2|TRBJ2-7
TGTGCCAGCAGCCAAGATCGAGCGGGAGTGTACGAGCAGTACTTC
CASSQDRAGVYEQYF
>14|NA|TRBD1|TRBV19|TRBJ1-2
TGTGCCAGTGGACAGGTTAGCTCGGTTGGTGGCTACACCTTC
CASGQVSSVGGYTF
>16|few|NA|TRBV20-1|TRBJ2-3
TGCAGTGCTCTCTCGCCCCCGGGGGAAAGCACAGATACGCAGTATTTT
CSALSPPGESTDTQYF
>17|NA|NA|TRBV6-2/TRBV6-3|TRBJ2-2
TGTGCCAGCAGTTACGAACCAGGGAGACCGAACACCGGGGAGCTGTTTTTT
CASSYEPGRPNTGELFF
>17|many|TRBD2|TRBV7-8|TRBJ2-3
TGTGCCAGCAGCTGGCCCGGGGCTAGCGGACCGGCAGATACGCAGTATTTT
CASSWPGASGPADTQYF
>14|many|NA|TRBV6-5|TRBJ1-5
TGTGCCAGCACTCCCAATGGGGGCAATCAGCCCCAGCATTTT
CASTPNGGNQPQHF
>14|NA|TRBD2|TRBV10-3|TRBJ2-7
TGTGCCATCAGTCCGCGGGAGGGATCCTACGAGCAGTACTTC
CAISPREGSYEQYF
>13|many|TRBD1|TRBV5-5|TRBJ1-2
TGTGCCAGCAGCTTGGGACAGGGGTTCGGCTACACCTTC
CASSLGQGFGYTF
>15|few|TRBD1|TRBV18|TRBJ2-5
TGTGCCAGCTCCTCGGACAGGGGACCCCAAGAGACCCAGTACTTC
CASSSDRGPQETQYF
>12|many|NA|TRBV7-8|TRBJ1-1
TGTGCCAGCAGCCCCTCTCGTGCTGAAGCTTTCTTT
CASSPSRAEAFF
>15|NA|TRBD2|TRBV3-1|TRBJ2-1
TGTGCCAGCAGCCCTCGACTAGCTAGGTCCAATGAGCAGTTCTTC
CASSPRLARSNEQFF
>17|many|NA|TRBV27|TRBJ1-3
TGTGCCAGCAGTTCCTACACGGGGCAGGCAAATAGAAACACCATATATTTT
CASSSYTGQANRNTIYF
>15|medium-sized|NA|TRBV12-3/TRBV12-4|TRBJ1-3
TGTGCCAGCAGTCGATGGCAGGGCTCTGGAAACACCATATATTTT
CASSRWQGSGNTIYF
>15|many|NA|TRBV6-1|TRBJ1-6
TGTGCCAGCTCGGACCGGGCGACCCAGAGTTCACCCCTCCACTTT
CASSDRATQSSPLHF
>16|many|NA|TRBV19|TRBJ1-1
TGTGCCAGTAGTATGGGAGGGATGGTGGAGAACACTGAAGCTTTCTTT
CASSMGGMVENTEAFF
>14|many|NA|TRBV7-2|TRBJ2-1
TGTGCCAGCAGTCGCCGGGATGGTTTGAATGAGCAGTTCTTC
CASSRRDGLNEQFF
>17|many|TRBD1|TRBV4-2|TRBJ1-2
TGTGCCAGCAGCCATCGGACAGGGGGCAACGATAACTATGGCTACACCTTC
CASSHRTGGNDNYGYTF
>15|many|TRBD2|TRBV12-3/TRBV12-4|TRBJ2-5
TGTGCCAGCAGCGTCCGGACTAGCGGCCAAGAGACCCAGTACTTC
CASSVRTSGQETQYF
>13|NA|NA|TRBV28|TRBJ2-1
TGTGCCAGCAGAAGGACTAAGCTAAGTGAGCAGTTCTTC
CASRRTKLSEQFF
>10|NA|NA|TRBV12-3/TRBV12-4|TRBJ1-6
TGTGCCAGCGGTGGATCACCCCTCCACTTT
CASGGSPLHF
>16|few|TRBD2|TRBV11-3|TRBJ2-7
TGTGCCAGCAGCCCGGGGGGGCAGGCCCCCTCCTACGAGCAGTACTTC
CASSPGGQAPSYEQYF
>14|few|NA|TRBV12-3/TRBV12-4|TRBJ1-1
TGTGCCAGCAGTTTTTCCCTCGGGACATCTGAAGCTTTCTTT
CASSFSLGTSEAFF
>14|many|TRBD2|TRBV12-5|TRBJ2-7
TGTGCTAGTGGCCCCCAGCGGGGATCCTACGAGCAGTACTTC
CASGPQRGSYEQYF
>15|many|TRBD2|TRBV7-8|TRBJ2-1
TGTGCCAGCAGCTTAAGCCTAGCGGGGAACAATGAGCAGTTCTTC
CASSLSLAGNNEQFF
>14|many|NA|TRBV29-1|TRBJ2-7
TGCAGCGTTGGGGGGGCGGGATTTGCCTACGAGCAGTACTTC
CSVGGAGFAYEQYF
>16|many|NA|TRBV6-1|TRBJ1-5
TGTGCCAGCCTCGGGGTTGTATGGAATAGCAATCAGCCCCAGCATTTT
CASLGVVWNSNQPQHF
>16|few|NA|TRBV5-6|TRBJ2-1
TGTGCCAGCAGCTTGGGAGGGCTAATCTCCTACAATGAGCAGTTCTTC
CASSLGGLISYNEQFF
>13|few|NA|TRBV7-8|TRBJ2-7
TGTGCCAGCAGCTTAGTCAGGGCCCACGAGCAGTACTTC
CASSLVRAHEQYF